One sample yielded the 17 T cell receptor beta chains listed below, sequenced in a study of PD-1 and CTLA-4 blockade in melanoma. This table comes from immunoSEQ multiplex PCR, and its TCRdb copy is limited to in-frame clones, with some not included. The sample gives 30,000 to 35,000 clones, approximately 90% of which show up once; roughly 8.6% is in the top ten. This sample comprised CD8+ T cells from peripheral blood, obtained from a patient given anti-PD-1 treatment. Source of these receptors: a human donor with melanoma.

This CDR3 is CASSQTSGEGETQYF. DNA for the CDR3: TGCGCCAGCAGCCAGACTAGCGGGGAAGGGGAGACCCAGTACTTC. V and J are TRBV5-1 and TRBJ2-5, with 11 bases that match TRBD2. The CDR3 runs 15 residues. With 4 bases clipped from V and 5 bases from J, the junction kept 7 bases outside the gene matches. CDR1 and CDR2 (germline): SGHRS, YFSETQ. The variable domain in full, with the rest retrieved from reference TRBV5-1 and TRBJ2-5, is KAGVTQTPRYLIKTRGQQVTLSCSPISGHRSVSWYQQTPGQGLQFLFEYFSETQRNKGNFPGRFSGRQFSNSRSEMNVSTLELGDSALYLCASSQTSGEGETQYFGPGTRLLVL.

This chain connects TRBV9 to TRBJ1-2; D is perhaps TRBD1 (6 bases). Germline V gene data show CDR1 as SGDLS and CDR2 as YYNGEE. The CDR3 is 16 amino acids. Trimming took 5 bases from V and 6 from J, leaving 23 bases between them. The CDR3 nucleotides are TGTGCCAGCAGTGCCCCCTTGCGAGGACAGAGGGATGGCTACACCTTC. Translation: CASSAPLRGQRDGYTF.

The chain is built from TRBV12-3 or TRBV12-4 and TRBJ2-7, with D uncertain. The CDR3 sequence is 11 residues long. V was shortened by 8 bases and J by 0 bases, with 5 bases between the two germline ends. CDR3 DNA: TGTGCCAGCCTGGACTCCTACGAGCAGTACTTC. This codes for CASLDSYEQYF.

This sequence joins TRBV4-1 and TRBJ1-3; TRBD1 might be the D (6 bases). This CDR3 region has 15 residues. Germline V gene sequence: CDR1 MGHRA, CDR2 YSYEKL. The V and J ends lost 0 bases and 2 bases respectively, with 8 bases between them. This CDR3 reads CASSQDRGTGNTIYF. The CDR3 DNA reads as TGCGCCAGCAGCCAAGACAGGGGCACTGGAAACACCATATATTTT.

The CDR3 region is CASSPSTSNEKLFF. CDR3 sequence (DNA): TGCGCCAGCAGCCCCTCGACCTCCAATGAAAAACTGTTTTTT. V is TRBV4-1 and J is TRBJ1-4; D ambiguous. The CDR3 extends over 14 amino acids. Germline values: CDR1 MGHRA, CDR2 YSYEKL. Trimming shortened V by 4 bases and J by 5 bases, and 11 bases separated the two germline ends.

The V call is TRBV5-1, the J call TRBJ1-2, with a weak D call TRBD1 (5 bases). The V and J ends lost 0 bases and 4 bases respectively, with 13 bases between them. Germline CDR1 is SGHRS and CDR2 is YFSETQ. The CDR3 consists of 15 residues. The CDR3, as DNA: TGCGCCAGCAGCTTGGAGGCGGGGGTAGGCTATGGCTACACCTTC. Amino acids: CASSLEAGVGYGYTF.

The genes are TRBV6-4 and TRBJ2-3, with 12 nucleotides matching TRBD2. CDR3 length: 16 residues. The germline V gene has CDR1 MRHNA and CDR2 SNTAGT. The trim removed 2 bases at V and 2 bases at J, leaving 2 bases unmatched. The chain's CDR3 is CASSDASGGATDTQYF. As DNA, the CDR3 is TGTGCCAGCAGTGACGCTAGCGGGGGGGCCACAGATACGCAGTATTTT.

This sequence joins TRBV5-1 and TRBJ1-1; D remains unclear. The CDR3 has 14 amino acids. In germline, CDR1 is SGHRS, CDR2 YFSETQ. V lost 0 bases to trimming and J lost 6 bases, with 12 bases between them. CDR3 nucleotides: TGCGCCAGCAGCTTGGGCGCGGGGATCCCTGAAGCTTTCTTT. This encodes CASSLGAGIPEAFF.

The V and J genes are TRBV19 and TRBJ2-3; TRBD2 matches at 7 bases. The ends lost 6 bases at V and 5 bases at J; junction bases unmatched: 11. Germline CDR1 LNHDA, CDR2 SQIVND (reference sequence). This CDR3 spans 15 amino acids. CDR3 sequence reads: CASSRLAGVGDTQYF. CDR3 DNA sequence: TGTGCCAGTAGCCGTTTGGCGGGAGTAGGAGATACGCAGTATTTT.

This chain uses TRBV6-5 with TRBJ2-1; D is perhaps TRBD1 (5 bases). The CDR3 length is 15 residues. Germline V gene lookup returns CDR1 MNHEY and CDR2 SVGAGI. Trimming shortened V by 2 bases and J by 3 bases, and 11 bases separated the two germline ends. The CDR3 region is CASSYTGTLYNEQFF. The CDR3 region has the DNA TGTGCCAGCAGTTACACAGGAACCCTCTACAATGAGCAGTTCTTC.

V gene TRBV6-5 combines with J gene TRBJ2-2, with a tentative D call TRBD1 (6 bases). CDR3 length: 14 amino acids. Trimming left V 10 bases short and J 2 bases short, with 14 bases between. Germline V lookup: CDR1 MNHEY, CDR2 SVGAGI. The CDR3 sequence: CATTTGTNTGELFF. The CDR3, as DNA: TGTGCCACAACGACAGGAACCAACACCGGGGAGCTGTTTTTT.

This clone has only one observation. The genes are TRBV10-2 and TRBJ1-1; D remains unclear. The germline V and J ends were trimmed by 7 bases and 0 bases, with 12 bases remaining between them. The CDR3 is 14 amino acids. Germline CDR1 is WSHSY and CDR2 is SAAADI. The CDR3 here is CASTLDGMNTEAFF. The CDR3 DNA is TGCGCCAGCACCTTAGACGGGATGAACACTGAAGCTTTCTTT.

The rearrangement uses TRBV4-2 and TRBJ2-6, with 7 bases lining up with TRBD1. The CDR3 loop spans 18 amino acids. CDR1 is LGHNA and CDR2 is YNFKEQ in the germline V gene. V dropped 4 bases and J dropped 1; count of bases not matched to a gene: 10. The CDR3 coding sequence is TGTGCCAGCAGCCTTTCCGGGACAGCCGATTCTGGGGCCAACGTCCTGACTTTC. It is translated as CASSLSGTADSGANVLTF.

V and J are TRBV7-9 and TRBJ1-3; the D is unclear. The CDR3 spans 15 residues. The germline CDR1 and CDR2 sequences are SEHNR and FQNEAQ (reference sequence). V was pared by 6 bases and J by 11 bases, with 23 bases between. The DNA for the CDR3 is TGTGCCAGCAGGGCCGGCCCTACGCTCTACGGGGCCATATATTTT. It translates to CASRAGPTLYGAIYF.

The rearrangement joins TRBV7-9 to TRBJ1-6; 8 positions agree with TRBD1. Germline CDR1 SEHNR, CDR2 FQNEAQ (reference sequence). V was pared by 8 bases and J by 12 bases, with 12 bases of the junction left unmatched. This CDR3 comprises 14 residues. The CDR3 loop reads CASDNGQGSKPLHF. The CDR3 DNA follows: TGTGCCAGCGACAACGGACAGGGAAGCAAACCCCTCCACTTT.

The CDR3 DNA reads TGTGCCAGCTCCTCCGGGACAGCGTCCTACGAGCAGTACTTC. This translates into CASSSGTASYEQYF. This chain connects TRBV11-3 to TRBJ2-7; TRBD1 aligns across 7 bases. Germline V CDR1 and CDR2: SGHNT, YENEEA. The CDR3 runs to 14 residues. After removal of 8 bases from V and 1 base from J, the junction contained 8 bases not matched to a gene.

This chain uses TRBV19 with TRBJ2-7; D gene ambiguous. Trimming took off 4 bases at V and 0 bases at J, with 7 bases between the two ends. CDR3 length: 13 amino acids. Germline assignment: CDR1 LNHDA and CDR2 SQIVND (reference sequence). The CDR3 protein is CASSRDTSYEQYF. The CDR3 coding sequence is TGTGCCAGTAGTAGAGATACCTCCTACGAGCAGTACTTC.